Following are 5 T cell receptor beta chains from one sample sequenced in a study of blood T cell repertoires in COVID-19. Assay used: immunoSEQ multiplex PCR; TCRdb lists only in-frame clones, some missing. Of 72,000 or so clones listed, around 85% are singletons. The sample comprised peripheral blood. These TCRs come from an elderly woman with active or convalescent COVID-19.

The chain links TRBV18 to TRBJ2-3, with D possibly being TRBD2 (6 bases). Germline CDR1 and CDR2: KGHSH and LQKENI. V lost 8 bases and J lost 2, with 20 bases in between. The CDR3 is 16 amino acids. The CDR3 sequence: CASRRTRDSSTDTQYF. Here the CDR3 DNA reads TGTGCCAGCAGACGCACCCGGGACTCTTCCACAGATACGCAGTATTTT.

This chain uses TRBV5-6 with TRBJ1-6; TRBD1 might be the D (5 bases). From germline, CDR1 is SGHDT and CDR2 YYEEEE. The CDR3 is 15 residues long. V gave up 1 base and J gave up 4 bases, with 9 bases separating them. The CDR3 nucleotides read TGTGCCAGCAGCTTGCGGCAGGGTTATAATTCACCCCTCCACTTT. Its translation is CASSLRQGYNSPLHF.

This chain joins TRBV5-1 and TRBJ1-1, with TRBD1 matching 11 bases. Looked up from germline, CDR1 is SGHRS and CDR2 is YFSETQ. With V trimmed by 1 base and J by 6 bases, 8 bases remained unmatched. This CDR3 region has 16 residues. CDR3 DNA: TGCGCCAGCAGCTTGAGGTCAGGACAGGGGGCCCCTGAAGCTTTCTTT. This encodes CASSLRSGQGAPEAFF.

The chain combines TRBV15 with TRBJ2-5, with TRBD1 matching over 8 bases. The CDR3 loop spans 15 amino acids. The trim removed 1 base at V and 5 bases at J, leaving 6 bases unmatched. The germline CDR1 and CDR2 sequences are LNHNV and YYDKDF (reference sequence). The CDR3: CATSRAQGVGETQYF. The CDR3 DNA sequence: TGTGCCACCAGCAGAGCACAGGGGGTCGGGGAGACCCAGTACTTC.

CDR3 sequence reads: CASSGRTSGGATDTQYF. CDR3 nucleotides: TGTGCCAGCAGCGGCCGGACTAGCGGGGGGGCCACAGATACGCAGTATTTT. This chain joins TRBV4-2 and TRBJ2-3, with 15 bases matching TRBD2. Trimming took 5 bases from V and 2 from J; bases not matched to a gene: 5. Germline loops: CDR1 LGHNA, CDR2 YNFKEQ. The length of the CDR3 is 17 residues.